This entry describes one T cell receptor (beta chain). The CDR3 runs 13 residues. CDR1 and CDR2 from the germline V gene are SQVTM and ANQGSEA. V was pared by 4 bases and J by 2 bases, with 9 bases between. Deep was the level at which the assay was run. When replicate PCRs were run on sorted subsets, they used 200 to 250 ng DNA, some 30,000 T cell genomes. Profiled with immunoSEQ multiplex PCR; TCRdb holds only in-frame clones, not every one. The data contain about 2 million clones, around 96% of them seen just once; the ten biggest clones take up 0.9% to 1.3%. This sample was included in a study of shared clonotypes between healthy human individuals. Whole-study context: Each donor had three CD4 naive, three CD4 memory, two CD8 naive and one CD8 memory plate.

CD8 cells regarded as naive lacked CD45RO, were positively chosen for CCR7, and omitted terminally differentiated effector memory CD45RA+ cells. Donation came from healthy HIV-negative adults that had no recent acute infections or vaccinations. This sequence originates from a man aged 18 to 30 in good health. Sequencing was performed on naive CD8+ T cells sorted from blood. The chain links TRBV29-1 to TRBJ1-3; a weak D match, TRBD1 (5 bases). The CDR3 here is CSVATGPGNTIYF. DNA for the CDR3: TGCAGCGTTGCAACAGGTCCTGGAAACACCATATATTTT.